This passage covers 28 T cell receptor beta chains from one sample sequenced in a study of shared clonotypes between healthy human individuals. TCRdb keeps only in-frame clones here, not all; method: immunoSEQ multiplex PCR. The table has over 2 million clones, 85% to 95% seen once. The sequencing sample was made of naive CD4+ T cells from PBMCs. Noted subset: CD45RA+ positively selected. The receptors were gathered from a man between 18 and 35 years old in good health. Some clones in this sample may be carry-over from other donors' samples.

Concerning this clone: Distinct nucleotide sequences in the sample also encode this CDR3. The V gene is TRBV28, the J gene TRBJ1-2, with 9 positions matching TRBD1. CDR1 is MDHEN and CDR2 is SYDVKM in the germline V gene. V lost 4 bases and J lost 2; bases outside the gene matches: 5. The CDR3 contains 15 residues. The CDR3 DNA sequence: TGTGCCAGCAGTTCAGCCGGGACAGGGAACTATGGCTACACCTTC. It codes for CASSSAGTGNYGYTF.

This clone was seen only once. Other DNA variants within this sample encode the same CDR3. The chain employs TRBV11-2 and TRBJ2-2; D perhaps matches TRBD2 (6 bases). The CDR3 runs 13 residues. Germline CDR1 is SGHAT and CDR2 is FQNNGV. Trimming took 3 bases from V and 6 from J, leaving 8 bases between them. CDR3 loop: CASSLGGAGELFF. The CDR3 bases are TGTGCCAGCAGCTTGGGGGGAGCCGGGGAGCTGTTTTTT.

The rearrangement links TRBV5-1 to TRBJ1-2, with 9 bases matching TRBD1. J gave up 8 bases and V 1 base, and 6 bases lay outside the gene matches. CDR3 size: 14 residues. Per germline, CDR1 SGHRS and CDR2 YFSETQ. CDR3 protein: CASSLLGTGIGYTF. The DNA for the CDR3 is TGCGCCAGCAGCTTGCTAGGGACAGGGATCGGCTACACCTTC.

The chain joins TRBV27 to TRBJ2-7; the D call may be TRBD1 or TRBD2 (5 bases each). Germline V gene sequence: CDR1 MNHEY, CDR2 SMNVEV (reference sequence). V gave up 0 bases and J gave up 6 bases, with 15 bases separating them. This CDR3 comprises 15 residues. The CDR3: CASSLSHRVGAEQYF. The CDR3 DNA is TGTGCCAGCAGTTTATCGCACCGAGTCGGGGCCGAGCAGTACTTC.

The V call is TRBV7-6, the J call TRBJ2-1, with TRBD2 identical over 9 bases. Germline values: CDR1 SGHVS, CDR2 FNYEAQ. J lost 9 bases, V lost 1 base, and 10 bases had no gene match. The CDR3 spans 16 residues. CDR3 DNA sequence: TGTGCCAGCAGCTTAGAATCGGGTAGCGGGAGAGGTGAGCAGTTCTTC. The encoded protein is CASSLESGSGRGEQFF.

This clone was detected once. J is TRBJ1-1 and V is TRBV27, with 10 bases fitting TRBD1. The CDR3 totals 13 residues. CDR1 is MNHEY and CDR2 is SMNVEV in the germline V gene (reference sequence). Trimming removed 6 bases from V and 9 bases from J; junction bases left unmatched: 7. DNA for the CDR3: TGTGCCAGCAGGGGGAGGGACAGGGGAAAAGCTTTCTTT. This gives the protein CASRGRDRGKAFF.

The chain carries TRBV9 and TRBJ2-7, with unresolved D. V was shortened by 0 bases and J by 3 bases, with 16 bases between the two germline ends. Germline CDR1 is SGDLS and CDR2 is YYNGEE. The CDR3 totals 16 residues. CDR3 coding DNA: TGTGCCAGCAGCGTAGGGGCCGCTCCAGGAATCTACGAGCAGTACTTC. Translation gives CASSVGAAPGIYEQYF. Together with reference TRBV9 and TRBJ2-7, the CDR3 gives the full variable domain: DSGVTQTPKHLITATGQRVTLRCSPRSGDLSVYWYQQSLDQGLQFLIQYYNGEERAKGNILERFSAQQFPDLHSELNLSSLELGDSALYFCASSVGAAPGIYEQYFGPGTRLTVT.

CDR3 amino acids: CASSLGGLAGGLQETQYF. CDR3 DNA sequence: TGCGCCAGCAGCTTGGGAGGACTAGCGGGAGGCCTCCAAGAGACCCAGTACTTC. The chain combines TRBV5-1 with TRBJ2-5, with TRBD2 identical over 14 bases. Germline assignment: CDR1 SGHRS and CDR2 YFSETQ. CDR3 length: 18 amino acids. With 0 bases clipped from V and 1 base from J, the junction kept 5 bases outside the gene matches.

This chain links TRBV29-1 with TRBJ2-4, with 8 positions matching TRBD2. With 7 bases clipped from V and 4 bases from J, the junction kept 9 bases outside the gene matches. CDR1 and CDR2 (germline): SQVTM, ANQGSEA. This CDR3 comprises 14 residues. CDR3 in amino acids: CSGGGGTGKNIQYF. CDR3 in DNA: TGCAGCGGTGGCGGGGGGACGGGTAAAAACATTCAGTACTTC.

The chain is built from TRBV5-1 and TRBJ1-5, with TRBD1 matching over 7 bases. V shed 0 bases, J shed 6 bases, and the junction held 9 bases outside the gene matches. The CDR3 extends over 16 amino acids. Germline V gene lookup returns CDR1 SGHRS and CDR2 YFSETQ. CDR3: CASSLGDRAESQPQHF. In nucleotides, the CDR3 is TGCGCCAGCAGCTTGGGTGACAGGGCGGAAAGTCAGCCCCAGCATTTT. Complete variable domain (other parts from reference TRBV5-1 and TRBJ1-5): KAGVTQTPRYLIKTRGQQVTLSCSPISGHRSVSWYQQTPGQGLQFLFEYFSETQRNKGNFPGRFSGRQFSNSRSEMNVSTLELGDSALYLCASSLGDRAESQPQHFGDGTRLSIL.

The genes are TRBV7-2 and TRBJ2-7; no reliable D call. V was pared by 5 bases and J by 7 bases, with 9 bases between. CDR3 size: 11 residues. Germline values: CDR1 SGHTA, CDR2 FQGNSA. CDR3 sequence reads: CASSLMGEQYF. The CDR3 region has the DNA TGTGCCAGCAGCCTTATGGGGGAGCAGTACTTC.

The chain carries TRBV5-1 and TRBJ2-3; D is undetermined. This CDR3 spans 14 amino acids. Trimming took off 0 bases at V and 2 bases at J, with 7 bases between the two ends. Per the germline V gene, CDR1 is SGHRS and CDR2 is YFSETQ. The DNA for the CDR3 is TGCGCCAGCAGCTTGGTTAGCTACACAGATACGCAGTATTTT. This codes for CASSLVSYTDTQYF.

The V and J genes are TRBV6-1 and TRBJ1-2; D ambiguous. The germline CDR1 and CDR2 sequences are MNHNS and SASEGT. The length of the CDR3 is 16 residues. V was clipped by 4 bases and J by 4 bases, with 19 bases between them. The CDR3, as DNA: TGTGCCAGCAGTGGTTCCGGGTCGTCACTGTCCTATGGCTACACCTTC. Encoded protein: CASSGSGSSLSYGYTF.

The chain is built from TRBV7-2 and TRBJ2-7, with no clear D. CDR3 size: 15 residues. Germline V gives CDR1 SGHTA, CDR2 FQGNSA. Trimming took off 2 bases at V and 0 bases at J, with 11 bases between the two ends. CDR3 in amino acids: CASSLNRIYSYEQYF. DNA of the CDR3: TGTGCCAGCAGCTTAAACAGAATTTACTCCTACGAGCAGTACTTC.

The rearrangement links TRBV5-5 to TRBJ1-5; unclear D gene. Trimming stripped 0 bases from V and 1 base from J, with 8 bases between. This CDR3 has 15 amino acids. CDR1 and CDR2 (germline): SGHKS, YYEKEE (reference sequence). The CDR3 region is CASSLDGLSNQPQHF. The CDR3 region has the DNA TGTGCCAGCAGCTTGGACGGGCTCAGCAATCAGCCCCAGCATTTT.

This clone was detected only a few times. The rearrangement uses TRBV6-5 and TRBJ2-7; D is unresolved. Deletions cut 0 bases from V and 4 bases from J, with 10 bases between. The germline gives CDR1 MNHEY, CDR2 SVGAGI. This CDR3 has 14 residues. CDR3 nucleotide sequence: TGTGCCAGCAGTTACTCGCTAGGTGGTTACGAGCAGTACTTC. This translates into CASSYSLGGYEQYF.

A note on this clone: This specimen includes other DNA sequences encoding the same CDR3. V and J are TRBV10-3 and TRBJ2-3, with D possibly matching TRBD1 (6 bases). Germline V gene sequence: CDR1 ENHRY, CDR2 SYGVKD. The CDR3 has 12 amino acids. Trimming removed 4 bases at V and 4 bases at J, with 6 bases between. The DNA for the CDR3 is TGTGCCATCAGTGGGGGGCCAGATACGCAGTATTTT. This encodes CAISGGPDTQYF.

The chain recombines TRBV11-2 with TRBJ2-5, with 11 bases aligning to TRBD2. Trimming removed 4 bases from V and 0 bases from J; junction bases left unmatched: 1. Germline V gives CDR1 SGHAT, CDR2 FQNNGV. The CDR3 extends over 15 amino acids. CDR3 nucleotides: TGTGCCAGCAGCTCACTAGCGGGAGACCAAGAGACCCAGTACTTC. This sequence encodes CASSSLAGDQETQYF.

The J gene is TRBJ1-4, the V gene TRBV7-2; the match to TRBD1 covers 7 bases. V lost 5 bases to trimming and J lost 12 bases; unmatched junction nucleotides: 9. Germline CDR1 and CDR2: SGHTA and FQGNSA. This CDR3 contains 13 residues. DNA for the CDR3: TGTGCCAGCAGCAAGGACAGGCTTGAGGAACTGTTTTTT. It translates to CASSKDRLEELFF.

The CDR3 DNA sequence: TGTGCCAGCAGCTTCGAGGGGGGGCCACATGGCTACACCTTC. It codes for CASSFEGGPHGYTF. This chain uses TRBV7-9 with TRBJ1-2; D may be TRBD1 (6 bases). Germline CDR1 is SEHNR and CDR2 is FQNEAQ (reference sequence). The germline V and J ends were trimmed by 3 bases and 6 bases, with 14 bases remaining between them. This CDR3 comprises 14 residues.

The chain employs TRBV28 and TRBJ1-4; D might be TRBD1 (5 bases). The CDR3 loop spans 15 amino acids. Trimming took off 8 bases at V and 0 bases at J, with 13 bases between the two ends. CDR1 and CDR2 (germline): MDHEN, SYDVKM. CDR3 sequence reads: CASGAGGPTNEKLFF. CDR3 nucleotide sequence: TGTGCCAGCGGGGCGGGCGGGCCAACTAATGAAAAACTGTTTTTT. The variable domain in full, completed from reference TRBV28 and TRBJ1-4, reads DVKVTQSSRYLVKRTGEKVFLECVQDMDHENMFWYRQDPGLGLRLIYFSYDVKMKEKGDIPEGYSVSREKKERFSLILESASTNQTSMYLCASGAGGPTNEKLFFGSGTQLSVL.

This clone appeared once. This sequence joins TRBV28 and TRBJ2-1; D possibly matches TRBD1 or TRBD2 (5 bases each). V lost 8 bases, J lost 9 bases, and 17 bases lay in between. The CDR3 spans 13 residues. Germline CDR1 MDHEN, CDR2 SYDVKM. CDR3 nucleotide sequence: TGTGCCAGCCGCGGGCCGGGGCAAGTTGAGCAGTTCTTC. Residues: CASRGPGQVEQFF.

This clone came up a few times. V is TRBV7-2 and J is TRBJ1-5; D is unresolved. The length of the CDR3 is 12 residues. Germline-derived CDR1 and CDR2 are SGHTA and FQGNSA. Deletions cut 1 base from V and 9 bases from J, with 7 bases between. CDR3 amino acids: CASSLGQRPQHF. The CDR3 DNA sequence: TGTGCCAGCAGCTTAGGGCAAAGGCCCCAGCATTTT.

The chain couples TRBV28 to TRBJ1-1, with 8 positions matching TRBD1. With 3 bases clipped from V and 11 bases from J, the junction kept 8 bases outside the gene matches. The CDR3 contains 13 residues. CDR1 is MDHEN and CDR2 is SYDVKM in the germline V gene. The CDR3 protein is CASSLTQGARAFF. In DNA form, the CDR3 reads TGTGCCAGCAGTTTGACGCAGGGGGCGAGGGCTTTCTTT.

This clone came up once. The V call is TRBV11-3, the J call TRBJ2-1, with 14 bases identical to TRBD2. Germline CDR1 is SGHNT and CDR2 is YENEEA. The length of the CDR3 is 15 residues. J was trimmed by 12 bases and V by 5 bases; bases with no gene match: 9. DNA of the CDR3: TGTGCCAGCAGCGTGAGGACTAGCGGGAGGCAACTGCAGTTCTTC. It yields the protein CASSVRTSGRQLQFF.

J is TRBJ1-4 and V is TRBV6-1; the D gene is possibly TRBD1 (5 bases). CDR1 is MNHNS and CDR2 is SASEGT in the germline V gene. Trimming stripped 2 bases from V and 11 bases from J, with 18 bases between. This CDR3 is built from 15 residues. The CDR3 region is CASSELTDYRGKLFF. CDR3 nucleotide sequence: TGTGCCAGCAGTGAACTGACAGACTACCGCGGGAAACTGTTTTTT.

V and J are TRBV7-6 and TRBJ2-7; 13 bases are a match to TRBD2. The J segment lost 5 bases and the V segment lost 5 bases, leaving 12 bases of the junction unmatched. In germline, CDR1 is SGHVS, CDR2 FNYEAQ. The CDR3 sequence is 17 residues long. The CDR3 reads CASSPHPGTSGTNEQYF. CDR3 bases: TGTGCCAGCAGCCCTCACCCCGGGACTAGCGGGACGAACGAGCAGTACTTC.

V is TRBV2 and J is TRBJ2-7; D possibly corresponds to TRBD2 (6 bases). V lost 6 bases to trimming and J lost 11 bases, with 11 bases between them. The germline V gene has CDR1 SNHLY and CDR2 FYNNEI. The CDR3 runs 10 residues. The CDR3, as DNA: TGTGCCAGCAGCGCCGGGGAGGAGTACTTC. It is translated as CASSAGEEYF.